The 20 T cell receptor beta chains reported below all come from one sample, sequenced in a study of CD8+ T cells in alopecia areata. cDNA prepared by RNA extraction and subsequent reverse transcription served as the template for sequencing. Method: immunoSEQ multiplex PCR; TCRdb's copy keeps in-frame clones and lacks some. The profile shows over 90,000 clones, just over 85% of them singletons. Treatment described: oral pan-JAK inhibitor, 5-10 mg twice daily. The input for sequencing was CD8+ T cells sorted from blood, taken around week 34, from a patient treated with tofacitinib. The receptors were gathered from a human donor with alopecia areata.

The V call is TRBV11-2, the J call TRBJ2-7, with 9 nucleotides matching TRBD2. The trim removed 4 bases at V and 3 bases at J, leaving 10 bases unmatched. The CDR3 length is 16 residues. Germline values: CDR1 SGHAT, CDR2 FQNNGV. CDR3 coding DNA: TGTGCCAGCAGCTCCGGAATTCAGCGGGAGGACTACGAGCAGTACTTC. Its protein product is CASSSGIQREDYEQYF.

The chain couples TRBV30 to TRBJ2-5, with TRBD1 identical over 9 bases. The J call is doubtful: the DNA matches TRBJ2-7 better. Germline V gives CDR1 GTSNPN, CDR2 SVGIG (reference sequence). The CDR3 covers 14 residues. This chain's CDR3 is CAWSRGQGTYEQYF. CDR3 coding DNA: TGTGCCTGGAGTCGTGGACAGGGGACCTACGAGCAGTACTTC.

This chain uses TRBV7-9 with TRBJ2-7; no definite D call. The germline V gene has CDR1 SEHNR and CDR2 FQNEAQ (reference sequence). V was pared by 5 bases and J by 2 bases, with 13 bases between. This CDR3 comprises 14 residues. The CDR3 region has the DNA TGTGCCAGCAGCGCGGTTGGTACACCCTACGAGCAGTACTTC. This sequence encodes CASSAVGTPYEQYF.

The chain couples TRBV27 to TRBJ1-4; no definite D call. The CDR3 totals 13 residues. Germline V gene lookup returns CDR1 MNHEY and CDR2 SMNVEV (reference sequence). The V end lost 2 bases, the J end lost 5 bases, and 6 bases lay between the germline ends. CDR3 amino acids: CASSLRRNEKLFF. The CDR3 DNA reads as TGTGCCAGCAGTTTACGGAGAAATGAAAAACTGTTTTTT.

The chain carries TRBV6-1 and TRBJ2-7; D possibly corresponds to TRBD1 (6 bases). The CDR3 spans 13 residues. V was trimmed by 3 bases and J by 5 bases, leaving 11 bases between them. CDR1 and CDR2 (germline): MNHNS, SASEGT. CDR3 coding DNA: TGTGCCAGCAGTGAGGCAGGGGTCCACGAGCAGTACTTC. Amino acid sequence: CASSEAGVHEQYF.

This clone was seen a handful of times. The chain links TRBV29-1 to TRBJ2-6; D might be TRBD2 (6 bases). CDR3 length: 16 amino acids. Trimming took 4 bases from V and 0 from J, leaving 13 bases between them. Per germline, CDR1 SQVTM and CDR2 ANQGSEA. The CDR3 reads CSVAAGPTSGANVLTF. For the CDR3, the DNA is TGCAGCGTTGCCGCGGGACCGACCTCTGGGGCCAACGTCCTGACTTTC.

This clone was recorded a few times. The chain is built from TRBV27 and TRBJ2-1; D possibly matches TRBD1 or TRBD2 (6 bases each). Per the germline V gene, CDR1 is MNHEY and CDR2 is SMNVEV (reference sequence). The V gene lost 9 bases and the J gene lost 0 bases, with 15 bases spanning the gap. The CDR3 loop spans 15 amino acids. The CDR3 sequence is CASGGLVLSYNEQFF. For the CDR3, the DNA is TGTGCCAGTGGGGGGCTTGTCCTCTCCTACAATGAGCAGTTCTTC.

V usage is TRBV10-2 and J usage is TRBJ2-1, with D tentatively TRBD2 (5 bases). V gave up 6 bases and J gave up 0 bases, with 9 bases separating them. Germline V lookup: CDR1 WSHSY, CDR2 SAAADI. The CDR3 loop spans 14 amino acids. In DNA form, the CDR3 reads TGCGCCAGCAGAGATAGCGCCTCCTACAATGAGCAGTTCTTC. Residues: CASRDSASYNEQFF.

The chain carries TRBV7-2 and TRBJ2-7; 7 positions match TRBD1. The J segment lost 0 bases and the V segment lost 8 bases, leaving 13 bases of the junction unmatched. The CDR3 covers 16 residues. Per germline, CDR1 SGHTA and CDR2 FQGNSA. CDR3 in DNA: TGTGCCAGCGGGGCCACAGGACAGGCCCTCTCCTACGAGCAGTACTTC. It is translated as CASGATGQALSYEQYF.

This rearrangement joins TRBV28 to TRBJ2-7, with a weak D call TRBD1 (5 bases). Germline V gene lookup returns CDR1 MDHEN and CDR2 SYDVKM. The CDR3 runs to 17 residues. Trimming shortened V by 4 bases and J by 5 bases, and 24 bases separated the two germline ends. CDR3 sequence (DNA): TGTGCCAGCAGTTCTCTCGTGGGGCAGGCTCTCCTGCACGAGCAGTACTTC. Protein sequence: CASSSLVGQALLHEQYF.

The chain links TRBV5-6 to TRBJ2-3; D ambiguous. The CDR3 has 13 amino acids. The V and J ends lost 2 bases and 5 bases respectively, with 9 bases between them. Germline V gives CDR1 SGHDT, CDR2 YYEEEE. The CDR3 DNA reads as TGTGCCAGCAGCTTAGACGTGGAAGATACGCAGTATTTT. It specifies CASSLDVEDTQYF.

The chain's CDR3 is CASSLYGHYGYTF. The CDR3 DNA reads as TGTGCCAGCAGTTTATACGGCCACTATGGCTACACCTTC. J is TRBJ1-2 and V is TRBV27, with D hard to call. Per the germline V gene, CDR1 is MNHEY and CDR2 is SMNVEV (reference sequence). V was cut by 1 base and J by 3 bases, with 6 bases left in between. The CDR3 is 13 residues long.

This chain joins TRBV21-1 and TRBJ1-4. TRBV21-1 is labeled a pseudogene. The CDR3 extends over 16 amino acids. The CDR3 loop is CASSKLAWTPNEKLFF. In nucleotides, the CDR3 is TGTGCCAGCAGCAAACTCGCCTGGACCCCCAATGAAAAACTGTTTTTT.

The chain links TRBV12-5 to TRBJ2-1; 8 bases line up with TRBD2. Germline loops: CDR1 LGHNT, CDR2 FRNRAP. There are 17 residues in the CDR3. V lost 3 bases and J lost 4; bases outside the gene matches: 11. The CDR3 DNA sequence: TGTGCTAGTGGTTTCGGAGCGGGAGCCCCCCTTTACAATGAGCAGTTCTTC. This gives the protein CASGFGAGAPLYNEQFF.

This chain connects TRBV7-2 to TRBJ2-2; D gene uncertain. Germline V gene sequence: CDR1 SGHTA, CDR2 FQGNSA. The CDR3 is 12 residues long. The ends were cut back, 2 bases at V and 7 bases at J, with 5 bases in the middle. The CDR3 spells CASSLTRGELFF. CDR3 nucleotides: TGTGCCAGCAGCTTAACCCGCGGGGAGCTGTTTTTT. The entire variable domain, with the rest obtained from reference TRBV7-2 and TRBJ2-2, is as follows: GAGVSQSPSNKVTEKGKDVELRCDPISGHTALYWYRQSLGQGLEFLIYFQGNSAPDKSGLPSDRFSAERTGGSVSTLTIQRTQQEDSAVYLCASSLTRGELFFGEGSRLTVL.

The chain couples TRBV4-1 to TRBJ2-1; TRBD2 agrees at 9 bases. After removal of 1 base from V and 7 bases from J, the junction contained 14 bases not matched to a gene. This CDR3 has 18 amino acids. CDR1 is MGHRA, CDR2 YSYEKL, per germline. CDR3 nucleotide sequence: TGCGCCAGCAGCCAAGTCGTTCTTGGCGGGGGGGACGAGAATGAGCAGTTCTTC. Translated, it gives CASSQVVLGGGDENEQFF.

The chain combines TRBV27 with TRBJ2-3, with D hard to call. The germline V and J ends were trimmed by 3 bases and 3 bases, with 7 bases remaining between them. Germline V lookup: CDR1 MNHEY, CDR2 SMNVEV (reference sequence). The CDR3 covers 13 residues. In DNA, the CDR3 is TGTGCCAGCAGTTTGGGCAGGACAGATACGCAGTATTTT. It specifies CASSLGRTDTQYF.

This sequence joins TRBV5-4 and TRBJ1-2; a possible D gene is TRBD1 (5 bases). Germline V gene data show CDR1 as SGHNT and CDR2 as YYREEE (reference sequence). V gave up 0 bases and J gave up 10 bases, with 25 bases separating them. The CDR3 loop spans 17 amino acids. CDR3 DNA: TGTGCCAGCAGCTTGGGGGCTACCCTGCAGGGCACTCTAATCTACACCTTC. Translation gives CASSLGATLQGTLIYTF. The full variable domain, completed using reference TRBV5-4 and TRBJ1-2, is ETGVTQSPTHLIKTRGQQVTLRCSSQSGHNTVSWYQQALGQGPQFIFQYYREEENGRGNFPPRFSGLQFPNYSSELNVNALELDDSALYLCASSLGATLQGTLIYTFGSGTRLTVV.

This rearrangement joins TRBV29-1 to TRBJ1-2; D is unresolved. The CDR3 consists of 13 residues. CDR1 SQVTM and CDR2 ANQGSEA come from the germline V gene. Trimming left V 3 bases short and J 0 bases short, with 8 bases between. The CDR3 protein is CSVDRDTNYGYTF. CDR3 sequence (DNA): TGCAGCGTTGACCGAGATACTAACTATGGCTACACCTTC.

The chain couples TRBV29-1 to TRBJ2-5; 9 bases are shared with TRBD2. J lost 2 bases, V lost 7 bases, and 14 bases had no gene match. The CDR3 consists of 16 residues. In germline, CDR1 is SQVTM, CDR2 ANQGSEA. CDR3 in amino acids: CSAPYPTSGQQETQYF. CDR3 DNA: TGCAGCGCACCCTATCCCACTAGCGGGCAGCAAGAGACCCAGTACTTC.